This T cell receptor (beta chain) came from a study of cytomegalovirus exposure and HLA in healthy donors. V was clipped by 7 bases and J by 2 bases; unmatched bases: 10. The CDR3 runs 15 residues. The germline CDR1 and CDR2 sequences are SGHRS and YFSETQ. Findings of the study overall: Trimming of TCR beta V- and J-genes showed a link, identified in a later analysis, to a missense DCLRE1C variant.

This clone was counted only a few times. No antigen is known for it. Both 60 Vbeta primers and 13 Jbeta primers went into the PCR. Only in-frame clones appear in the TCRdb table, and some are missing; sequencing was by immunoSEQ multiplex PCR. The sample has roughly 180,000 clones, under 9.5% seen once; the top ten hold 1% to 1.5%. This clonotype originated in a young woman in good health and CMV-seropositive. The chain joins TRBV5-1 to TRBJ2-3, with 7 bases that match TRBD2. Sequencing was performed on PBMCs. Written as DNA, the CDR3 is TGCGCCAGCCAACCCAGGGACTACACCACAGATACGCAGTATTTT. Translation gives CASQPRDYTTDTQYF.